This entry lists 26 T cell receptor beta chains sequenced from one sample in a study of T cell responses to AZD1222 COVID-19 vaccine. The table came from immunoSEQ multiplex PCR; TCRdb's copy has only in-frame clones and leaves some out. The table lists some 160,000 clones, roughly 90% of them singletons, with approximately 4.8% in the top ten. The sequenced sample was peripheral blood, obtained on day 0 of AZD1222 vaccination. The source is an adult in good health.

This clone was found once. The gene calls are TRBV11-3 and TRBJ2-5, with D perhaps matching TRBD2 (5 bases). Germline V lookup: CDR1 SGHNT, CDR2 YENEEA. Between the trimmed V and J ends, which lost 5 bases and 1 base, there was a span of 11 bases. The CDR3 spans 14 residues. CDR3 in amino acids: CASSPPGSQETQYF. The CDR3, as DNA: TGTGCCAGCAGCCCCCCGGGATCCCAAGAGACCCAGTACTTC.

The V call is TRBV5-4, the J call TRBJ1-2, with D tentatively TRBD1 (5 bases). Trimming pared 3 bases from V and 4 bases from J, leaving 13 bases between. From germline, CDR1 is SGHNT and CDR2 YYREEE (reference sequence). This CDR3 has 14 amino acids. The CDR3 region is CASSSLQGGYGYTF. CDR3 DNA sequence: TGTGCCAGCAGCTCCCTCCAGGGAGGCTATGGCTACACCTTC.

This clone was detected once. The gene calls are TRBV13 and TRBJ2-7; D uncertain. Per the germline V gene, CDR1 is PRHDT and CDR2 is FYEKMQ (reference sequence). CDR3 length: 12 residues. V was trimmed by 3 bases and J by 3 bases, leaving 6 bases between them. Here the CDR3 reads CASSLFDYEQYF. CDR3 nucleotide sequence: TGTGCCAGCAGCTTGTTCGACTACGAGCAGTACTTC.

The chain uses TRBV6-5 and TRBJ2-7, with D maybe TRBD1 (6 bases). Germline V gives CDR1 MNHEY, CDR2 SVGAGI. The ends were cut back, 0 bases at V and 6 bases at J, with 15 bases in the middle. This CDR3 comprises 15 residues. Written as DNA, the CDR3 is TGTGCCAGCAGTTACTCGACTCCCTGGGGGCCCGAGCAGTACTTC. Translating it yields CASSYSTPWGPEQYF.

The rearrangement links TRBV27 to TRBJ2-2; 8 bases align to TRBD1. There are 15 residues in the CDR3. The V gene's germline CDR1 is MNHEY and CDR2 SMNVEV (reference sequence). Trimming at V came to 3 bases and at J to 6 bases, leaving 6 bases not matched to a gene. The CDR3 reads CASSLWQGAAGELFF. The CDR3 nucleotides are TGTGCCAGCAGTTTGTGGCAGGGGGCGGCCGGGGAGCTGTTTTTT.

V usage is TRBV18 and J usage is TRBJ2-4; a possible D gene is TRBD1 (5 bases). CDR1 is KGHSH and CDR2 is LQKENI in the germline V gene. V was clipped by 5 bases and J by 0 bases, with 8 bases between them. CDR3 length equals 14 residues. The CDR3 DNA follows: TGTGCCAGCTCAGACAGTCTAGCCAAAAACATTCAGTACTTC. This translates into CASSDSLAKNIQYF.

The chain carries TRBV6-5 and TRBJ1-3, with TRBD1 as a possible D gene (6 bases). Germline values: CDR1 MNHEY, CDR2 SVGAGI. The CDR3 spans 16 residues. Trimming left V 4 bases short and J 3 bases short, with 16 bases between. The CDR3 bases are TGTGCCAGCAGTTCACCCAGGGGTCCCAGTGGAAACACCATATATTTT. Its translation: CASSSPRGPSGNTIYF.

This chain connects TRBV11-2 to TRBJ1-2; D gene unclear. The CDR3 contains 15 residues. CDR1 is SGHAT and CDR2 is FQNNGV in the germline V gene. V lost 0 bases to trimming and J lost 4 bases, with 12 bases between them. The CDR3 here is CASSLDGGSLYGYTF. The CDR3 DNA sequence: TGTGCCAGCAGCTTAGATGGAGGAAGCCTCTATGGCTACACCTTC. Drawing the rest from reference TRBV11-2 and TRBJ1-2, the complete variable domain is EAGVAQSPRYKIIEKRQSVAFWCNPISGHATLYWYQQILGQGPKLLIQFQNNGVVDDSQLPKDRFSAERLKGVDSTLKIQPAKLEDSAVYLCASSLDGGSLYGYTFGSGTRLTVV.

The rearrangement links TRBV10-3 to TRBJ2-3; weak D call: TRBD2 (5 bases). Trimming stripped 4 bases from V and 0 bases from J, with 11 bases between. From germline, CDR1 is ENHRY and CDR2 SYGVKD. The CDR3 is 15 amino acids. The CDR3 sequence: CAISVGESSTDTQYF. CDR3 DNA sequence: TGTGCCATCAGTGTCGGGGAATCTAGCACAGATACGCAGTATTTT.

CDR3 sequence (DNA): TGTGCCAGCAGCCCCAACTGGGGACCCGGGGAGCTGTTTTTT. It is translated as CASSPNWGPGELFF. The chain recombines TRBV3-1 (or the pseudogene TRBV3-2) with TRBJ2-2, with D possibly called TRBD1 or TRBD2 (5 bases each). Trimming took 4 bases from V and 6 from J, leaving 12 bases between them. Germline V gives CDR1 LGHDT, CDR2 YNNKEL (reference sequence). CDR3 length: 14 amino acids.

J is TRBJ1-5 and V is TRBV27; 8 bases are shared with TRBD1. Trimming removed 5 bases from V and 3 bases from J; junction bases left unmatched: 9. The germline V gene encodes CDR1 MNHEY and CDR2 SMNVEV (reference sequence). The length of the CDR3 is 16 residues. In DNA, the CDR3 is TGTGCCAGCAGTGGTGACGGGACAGGTCTCAATCAGCCCCAGCATTTT. Translation: CASSGDGTGLNQPQHF.

CDR3: CAFGFRGSSYEQYF. Here the CDR3 DNA reads TGTGCCTTCGGATTTCGCGGGAGCTCCTACGAGCAGTACTTC. V gene TRBV30 combines with J gene TRBJ2-7; 7 bases align to TRBD2. V dropped 7 bases and J dropped 0; count of bases not matched to a gene: 9. The CDR3 is made up of 14 amino acids. CDR1 and CDR2 from the germline V gene are GTSNPN and SVGIG (reference sequence). Drawing the rest from reference TRBV30 and TRBJ2-7, the complete variable domain is SQTIHQWPATLVQPVGSPLSLECTVEGTSNPNLYWYRQAAGRGLQLLFYSVGIGQISSEVPQNLSASRPQDRQFILSSKKLLLSDSGFYLCAFGFRGSSYEQYFGPGTRLTVT.

The gene calls are TRBV24-1 and TRBJ2-1, with D unclear. Germline loops: CDR1 KGHDR, CDR2 SFDVKD. Deletions cut 4 bases from V and 1 base from J, with 13 bases between. The CDR3 spans 16 residues. The CDR3 DNA reads TGTGCCACCAGTGACTCGGGCCTCTTTTCCTACAATGAGCAGTTCTTC. This translates into CATSDSGLFSYNEQFF.

This clone has just one count. The genes are TRBV11-2 and TRBJ1-1, with D tentatively TRBD1 (5 bases). The V and J ends lost 5 bases and 0 bases respectively, with 16 bases between them. This CDR3 is built from 16 residues. Per the germline V gene, CDR1 is SGHAT and CDR2 is FQNNGV. Written as DNA, the CDR3 is TGTGCCAGCAGCAAACTCGCGGGGCGGCTGAACACTGAAGCTTTCTTT. It codes for CASSKLAGRLNTEAFF.

J is TRBJ2-1 and V is TRBV7-2; TRBD2 matches 15 bases. CDR1 is SGHTA, CDR2 FQGNSA, per germline. V was pared by 5 bases and J by 7 bases, with 3 bases of the junction left unmatched. The CDR3 consists of 15 residues. The CDR3 nucleotides read TGTGCCAGCAGCCAGGGACTAGCGGGAGGTAATGAGCAGTTCTTC. It translates to CASSQGLAGGNEQFF.

This clone was detected a few times. V usage is TRBV6-5 and J usage is TRBJ2-3; D perhaps matches TRBD2 (6 bases). Germline V gene data show CDR1 as MNHEY and CDR2 as SVGAGI. This CDR3 has 14 amino acids. Trimming shortened V by 6 bases and J by 3 bases, and 13 bases separated the two germline ends. The CDR3 nucleotides are TGTGCCAGCAGAGCTAGACTAGATACAGATACGCAGTATTTT. It specifies CASRARLDTDTQYF.

This chain uses TRBV30 with TRBJ2-6; D perhaps matches TRBD2 (6 bases). The CDR3 consists of 18 residues. Germline CDR1 is GTSNPN and CDR2 is SVGIG (reference sequence). The V gene lost 0 bases and the J gene lost 0 bases, with 15 bases spanning the gap. CDR3 bases: TGTGCCTGGAGTGTACTTCGGGACTCAAGCTCTGGGGCCAACGTCCTGACTTTC. Its translation: CAWSVLRDSSSGANVLTF.

This clone was counted ten times or more. The chain combines TRBV9 with TRBJ2-7; 8 bases line up with TRBD2. V was pared by 3 bases and J by 4 bases, with 6 bases of the junction left unmatched. The CDR3 totals 14 residues. CDR1 is SGDLS, CDR2 YYNGEE, per germline. The CDR3 here is CASSAGGGRYEQYF. The CDR3, as DNA: TGTGCCAGCAGCGCCGGAGGCGGGAGGTACGAGCAGTACTTC.

The chain combines TRBV7-9 with TRBJ2-3, with 11 bases matching TRBD2. The CDR3 has 16 residues. CDR1 is SEHNR and CDR2 is FQNEAQ in the germline V gene (reference sequence). V shed 3 bases, J shed 2 bases, and the junction held 4 bases outside the gene matches. Here the CDR3 reads CASSLALAGDTDTQYF. DNA for the CDR3: TGTGCCAGCAGCTTGGCACTAGCGGGGGACACAGATACGCAGTATTTT.

Only one count was recorded for this clone. The chain is built from TRBV7-2 and TRBJ2-3; a weak D match, TRBD1 (8 bases). Trimming took off 0 bases at V and 4 bases at J, with 17 bases between the two ends. The CDR3 contains 17 residues. In germline, CDR1 is SGHTA, CDR2 FQGNSA. The CDR3 here is CASSLARGSGGADTQYF. CDR3 nucleotide sequence: TGTGCCAGCAGCTTAGCGCGGGGGTCAGGGGGCGCAGATACGCAGTATTTT.

The V and J genes are TRBV28 and TRBJ1-4, with 7 nucleotides matching TRBD1. Germline CDR1 MDHEN, CDR2 SYDVKM. V was pared by 3 bases and J by 6 bases, with 13 bases of the junction left unmatched. This CDR3 region has 17 residues. The CDR3 region is CASSFQMDRRPDEKLFF. CDR3 DNA sequence: TGTGCCAGCAGTTTCCAGATGGACAGGCGGCCGGATGAAAAACTGTTTTTT.

The rearrangement uses TRBV20-1 and TRBJ1-1; D not certain. The germline gives CDR1 DFQATT, CDR2 SNEGSKA (reference sequence). The V and J ends lost 3 bases and 6 bases respectively, with 20 bases between them. The CDR3 length is 15 residues. The CDR3 sequence is CSASGPGGVRSEAFF. In DNA form, the CDR3 reads TGCAGTGCTAGTGGGCCGGGTGGGGTGAGGTCTGAAGCTTTCTTT.

The V gene is TRBV5-5, the J gene TRBJ2-7; D unresolved. Trimming took off 4 bases at V and 9 bases at J, with 17 bases between the two ends. Per germline, CDR1 SGHKS and CDR2 YYEKEE (reference sequence). CDR3 length equals 13 residues. CDR3 in amino acids: CASSGLPEASQYF. DNA of the CDR3: TGTGCCAGCAGCGGTCTCCCCGAAGCCTCGCAGTACTTC.

This clone was recorded only once. The chain links TRBV5-4 to TRBJ2-3; D is undetermined. Germline-derived CDR1 and CDR2 are SGHNT and YYREEE (reference sequence). The CDR3 extends over 12 amino acids. The V and J ends lost 3 bases and 2 bases respectively, with 4 bases between them. CDR3 coding DNA: TGTGCCAGCAGCTCCAACACAGATACGCAGTATTTT. Its protein product is CASSSNTDTQYF.

The count of this clone is one. DNA for the CDR3: TGTGCCAGCACCCCCGGGAGCGCGAACACCGGGGAGCTGTTTTTT. Translated, it gives CASTPGSANTGELFF. V and J are TRBV7-3 and TRBJ2-2, with TRBD2 as a possible D gene (6 bases). The germline CDR1 and CDR2 sequences are SGHTA and FQGTGA. Trimming shortened V by 7 bases and J by 0 bases, and 12 bases separated the two germline ends. This CDR3 contains 15 residues.

J is TRBJ2-1 and V is TRBV5-1; 13 nucleotides line up with TRBD2. Germline V gives CDR1 SGHRS, CDR2 YFSETQ. The CDR3 has 14 amino acids. J gave up 16 bases and V 7 bases, and 14 bases lay outside the gene matches. CDR3 residues: CASGEGGLAGAQFF. The CDR3 DNA reads TGCGCCAGCGGCGAAGGTGGACTAGCGGGGGCCCAATTCTTC.